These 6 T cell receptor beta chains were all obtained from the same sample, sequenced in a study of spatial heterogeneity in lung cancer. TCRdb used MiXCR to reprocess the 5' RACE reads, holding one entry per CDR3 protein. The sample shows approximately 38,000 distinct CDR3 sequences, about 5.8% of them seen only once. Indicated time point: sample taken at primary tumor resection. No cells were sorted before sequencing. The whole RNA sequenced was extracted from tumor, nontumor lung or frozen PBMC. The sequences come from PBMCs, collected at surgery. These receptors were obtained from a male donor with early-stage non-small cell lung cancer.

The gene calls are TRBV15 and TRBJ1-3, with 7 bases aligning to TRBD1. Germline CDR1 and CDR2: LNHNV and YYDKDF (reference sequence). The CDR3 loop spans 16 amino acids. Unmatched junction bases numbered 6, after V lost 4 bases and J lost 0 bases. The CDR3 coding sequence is TGTGCCACCAGCATAGACAGGGCCCTCTCTGGAAACACCATATATTTT. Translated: CATSIDRALSGNTIYF.

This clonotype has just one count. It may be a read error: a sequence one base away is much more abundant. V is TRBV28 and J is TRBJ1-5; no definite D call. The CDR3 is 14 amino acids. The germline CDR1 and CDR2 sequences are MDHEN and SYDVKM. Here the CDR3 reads CARSLGRDNQPQHF. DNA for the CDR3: TGTGCCAGAAGTTTAGGACGGGACAATCAGCCCCAGCATTTT.

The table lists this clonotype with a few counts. The DNA of the CDR3 is TGTGCCAGCAGCGGGGACAGTGTCTACGAGCAGTACTTC. It encodes CASSGDSVYEQYF. V usage is TRBV11-3 and J usage is TRBJ2-7; TRBD1 agrees at 7 bases. This CDR3 is 13 amino acids long. Germline V gene sequence: CDR1 SGHNT, CDR2 YENEEA. The V and J ends lost 5 bases and 3 bases, in that order; junction bases with no gene match: 4.

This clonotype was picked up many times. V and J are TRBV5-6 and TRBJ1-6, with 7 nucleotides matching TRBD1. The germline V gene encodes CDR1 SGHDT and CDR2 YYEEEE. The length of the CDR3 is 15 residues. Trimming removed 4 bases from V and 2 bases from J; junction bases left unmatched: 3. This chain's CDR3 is CASSGQGAYNSPLHF. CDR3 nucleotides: TGTGCCAGCAGCGGCCAGGGGGCCTATAATTCACCCCTCCACTTT.

The CDR3 loop is CASSLMGGKGDTQYF. In DNA form, the CDR3 reads TGTGCCAGCAGTCTGATGGGGGGGAAGGGAGATACGCAGTATTTT. The V gene is TRBV27, the J gene TRBJ2-3, with 7 bases fitting TRBD2. Germline lookup yields CDR1 MNHEY and CDR2 SMNVEV (reference sequence). This CDR3 is 15 amino acids long. V lost 5 bases and J lost 5; bases outside the gene matches: 10.

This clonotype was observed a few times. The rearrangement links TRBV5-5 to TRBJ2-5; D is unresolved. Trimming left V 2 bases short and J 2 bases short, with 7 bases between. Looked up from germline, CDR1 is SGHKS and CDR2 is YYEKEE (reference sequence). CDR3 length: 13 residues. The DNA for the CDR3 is TGTGCCAGCAGCTTATATGGTCAAGAGACCCAGTACTTC. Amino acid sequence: CASSLYGQETQYF.